The 20 T cell receptor beta chains given below trace back to one sample, sequenced in a study of PD-L1 blockade in urothelial cancer. TCRdb keeps only in-frame clones here, not all; method: immunoSEQ multiplex PCR. The data show more than 30,000 clones, approximately 90% seen once. The specimen was PBMCs, collected around atezolizumab (anti-PD-L1) treatment. All receptors derive from a man in his 60s with urothelial cancer.

This chain links TRBV5-1 with TRBJ2-3; maybe TRBD2 (6 bases). The CDR3 spans 15 residues. CDR1 is SGHRS and CDR2 is YFSETQ in the germline V gene. V dropped 0 bases and J dropped 6 bases, with 14 bases sitting between them. CDR3 DNA sequence: TGCGCCAGCAGCTTGGGCTTGCGGGGTGGGGATACGCAGTATTTT. Translating it yields CASSLGLRGGDTQYF.

The chain links TRBV4-1 to TRBJ2-1, with 7 bases that match TRBD2. J gave up 8 bases and V 2 bases, and 15 bases lay outside the gene matches. The CDR3 length is 17 residues. Germline V gives CDR1 MGHRA, CDR2 YSYEKL. The CDR3 bases are TGCGCCAGCAGCCAACTAATTAGCGGGTCTGGGGGAGATGAGCAGTTCTTC. As protein: CASSQLISGSGGDEQFF.

CDR3 DNA: TGTGCCAGCGCTGAGGACAGGGGGCTCGGCTACACCTTC. Amino acid sequence: CASAEDRGLGYTF. The gene calls are TRBV6-6 and TRBJ1-2, with 11 bases matching TRBD1. The CDR3 has 13 residues. The V segment lost 8 bases and the J segment 8 bases; nucleotides outside the gene matches: 7. Looked up from germline, CDR1 is MNHNY and CDR2 is SVGAGI (reference sequence).

The rearrangement links TRBV6-1 to TRBJ1-2; D is perhaps TRBD1 (5 bases). From germline, CDR1 is MNHNS and CDR2 SASEGT. Deletions cut 5 bases from V and 6 bases from J, with 19 bases between. This CDR3 comprises 15 residues. The CDR3: CASSPTLGRGDGYTF. The CDR3 DNA sequence: TGTGCCAGCAGTCCCACCTTAGGGAGGGGCGATGGCTACACCTTC.

J is TRBJ2-1 and V is TRBV7-6; D possibly corresponds to TRBD2 (6 bases). This CDR3 has 14 amino acids. V shed 3 bases and J shed 10 bases, with 16 bases lying between them. From germline, CDR1 is SGHVS and CDR2 FNYEAQ. This CDR3 reads CASSFTSGEREQFF. CDR3 DNA: TGTGCCAGCAGCTTCACGTCGGGGGAACGGGAGCAGTTCTTC.

The chain has TRBV4-1 and TRBJ2-1; D is unresolved. The CDR3 has 13 residues. The ends were cut back, 1 base at V and 4 bases at J, with 5 bases in the middle. Germline V gene sequence: CDR1 MGHRA, CDR2 YSYEKL. The DNA for the CDR3 is TGCGCCAGCAGCCAAGGTCCGTACAATGAGCAGTTCTTC. Translated, it gives CASSQGPYNEQFF.

V gene TRBV7-6 combines with J gene TRBJ2-5; D perhaps matches TRBD2 (6 bases). CDR3 size: 14 residues. The germline V gene encodes CDR1 SGHVS and CDR2 FNYEAQ. The V gene lost 1 base and the J gene lost 6 bases, with 12 bases spanning the gap. In DNA, the CDR3 is TGTGCCAGCAGCTTAGGAGGGGAGGCGCAGACCCAGTACTTC. Amino acids: CASSLGGEAQTQYF.

This rearrangement joins TRBV6-4 to TRBJ1-2, with 7 bases lining up with TRBD1. The CDR3 loop spans 14 amino acids. V lost 5 bases to trimming and J lost 3 bases; unmatched junction nucleotides: 6. Looked up from germline, CDR1 is MRHNA and CDR2 is SNTAGT. CDR3 nucleotides: TGTGCCAGCAGTCCCCGGGACAGAGACTATGGCTACACCTTC. It translates to CASSPRDRDYGYTF.

A few counts support this clone. CDR3: CASSTRAQETQYF. The CDR3 DNA reads TGCGCCAGCAGCACCAGGGCTCAAGAGACCCAGTACTTC. The chain is built from TRBV5-1 and TRBJ2-5; D might be TRBD1 (5 bases). CDR3 size: 13 residues. Germline V gene data show CDR1 as SGHRS and CDR2 as YFSETQ. The V end lost 4 bases, the J end lost 2 bases, and 9 bases lay between the germline ends.

The J gene is TRBJ1-2, the V gene TRBV27; D not resolved. Germline-derived CDR1 and CDR2 are MNHEY and SMNVEV (reference sequence). The germline V and J ends were trimmed by 1 base and 5 bases, with 14 bases remaining between them. The CDR3 runs 15 residues. In nucleotides, the CDR3 is TGTGCCAGCAGTTTATTGGGCTCGGCCGCGTATGGCTACACCTTC. Translating it yields CASSLLGSAAYGYTF.

The count of this clone is one. The V gene is TRBV29-1, the J gene TRBJ2-1; TRBD2 matches at 9 bases. From germline, CDR1 is SQVTM and CDR2 ANQGSEA. V lost 3 bases, J lost 5 bases, and 5 bases stayed unmatched. The CDR3 runs to 14 residues. The CDR3 region is CSVDRSGSNNEQFF. As DNA, the CDR3 is TGCAGCGTTGACCGTAGCGGGAGCAACAATGAGCAGTTCTTC.

This chain links TRBV7-2 with TRBJ2-1; 13 positions match TRBD2. V lost 1 base and J lost 8; bases outside the gene matches: 5. CDR1 and CDR2 from the germline V gene are SGHTA and FQGNSA. The CDR3 covers 16 residues. The CDR3 reads CASSLVTSGGADEQFF. The CDR3 nucleotides are TGTGCCAGCAGCTTAGTAACTAGCGGGGGGGCTGATGAGCAGTTCTTC. The full variable domain, completed using reference TRBV7-2 and TRBJ2-1, is GAGVSQSPSNKVTEKGKDVELRCDPISGHTALYWYRQSLGQGLEFLIYFQGNSAPDKSGLPSDRFSAERTGGSVSTLTIQRTQQEDSAVYLCASSLVTSGGADEQFFGPGTRLTVL.

The V and J genes are TRBV29-1 and TRBJ1-1, with 9 bases fitting TRBD1. Germline V gene data show CDR1 as SQVTM and CDR2 as ANQGSEA. After removal of 5 bases from V and 12 bases from J, the junction contained 7 bases not matched to a gene. This CDR3 is 11 amino acids long. CDR3 coding DNA: TGCAGCGTTCTCACAGGGGGCATAACTTTCTTT. As protein: CSVLTGGITFF. Using reference TRBV29-1 and TRBJ1-1 for the parts outside the CDR3, the full variable domain is SAVISQKPSRDICQRGTSLTIQCQVDSQVTMMFWYRQQPGQSLTLIATANQGSEATYESGFVIDKFPISRPNLTFSTLTVSNMSPEDSSIYLCSVLTGGITFFGQGTRLTVV.

The chain links TRBV28 to TRBJ1-1; TRBD1 aligns across 7 bases. Per the germline V gene, CDR1 is MDHEN and CDR2 is SYDVKM. The CDR3 runs to 15 residues. The V segment lost 1 base and the J segment 1 base; nucleotides outside the gene matches: 3. CDR3 sequence (DNA): TGTGCCAGCAGTTTATTTGGGACAGCGAACACTGAAGCTTTCTTT. It encodes CASSLFGTANTEAFF.

V gene TRBV25-1 combines with J gene TRBJ1-2; 9 bases match TRBD1. The CDR3 length is 14 residues. The germline CDR1 and CDR2 sequences are MGHDK and SYGVNS. Germline trimming cut 8 bases from V and 2 bases from J; bases unmatched to any gene: 6. The CDR3 loop is CASSPGQGNYGYTF. The DNA for the CDR3 is TGTGCCAGCTCCCCGGGACAGGGAAACTATGGCTACACCTTC.

The CDR3 spells CASSQGARASEQYF. Here the CDR3 DNA reads TGTGCCAGCAGCCAAGGCGCCAGGGCGAGCGAGCAGTACTTC. J is TRBJ2-7 and V is TRBV14; perhaps TRBD1 as D (5 bases). This CDR3 comprises 14 residues. Between the trimmed V and J ends, which lost 1 base and 6 bases, there was a span of 13 bases. CDR1 SGHDN and CDR2 FVKESK come from the germline V gene.

The chain links TRBV9 to TRBJ1-2; no definite D call. Trimming took off 0 bases at V and 8 bases at J, with 17 bases between the two ends. The CDR3 is 15 residues long. In germline, CDR1 is SGDLS, CDR2 YYNGEE. The CDR3 is CASSVAEGGILGYTF. CDR3 in DNA: TGTGCCAGCAGCGTAGCCGAGGGTGGGATTTTGGGCTACACCTTC. The variable domain in full, with the rest retrieved from reference TRBV9 and TRBJ1-2, is DSGVTQTPKHLITATGQRVTLRCSPRSGDLSVYWYQQSLDQGLQFLIQYYNGEERAKGNILERFSAQQFPDLHSELNLSSLELGDSALYFCASSVAEGGILGYTFGSGTRLTVV.

The CDR3 spells CASSLGAGDYGYTF. Written as DNA, the CDR3 is TGTGCCAGCAGCTTGGGGGCAGGGGACTATGGCTACACCTTC. The chain has TRBV5-8 and TRBJ1-2, with D perhaps matching TRBD1 (6 bases). Per the germline V gene, CDR1 is SGHTS and CDR2 is YDEGEE. The CDR3 runs to 14 residues. Trimming took off 0 bases at V and 3 bases at J, with 9 bases between the two ends.

This chain connects TRBV29-1 to TRBJ2-1; TRBD2 aligns across 8 bases. Germline CDR1 is SQVTM and CDR2 is ANQGSEA. Trimming removed 6 bases from V and 9 bases from J; junction bases left unmatched: 16. CDR3 length: 15 residues. The chain's CDR3 is CSVDPGSGGPSEQFF. The CDR3, as DNA: TGCAGCGTGGACCCGGGAAGCGGGGGCCCCAGTGAGCAGTTCTTC.

The chain carries TRBV9 and TRBJ1-5; D might be TRBD1 (5 bases). Germline CDR1 SGDLS, CDR2 YYNGEE. The CDR3 runs to 14 residues. V gave up 4 bases and J gave up 5 bases, with 13 bases separating them. The DNA for the CDR3 is TGTGCCAGCAGCACCCGTGGGGGGGATCAGCCCCAGCATTTT. It is translated as CASSTRGGDQPQHF.